This TCR beta chain is from a study of shared clonotypes between healthy human individuals (TCRdb year 2020). Study-level background: A couple of women and a few men aged 18 to 49 years were included in the cohort. Leukapheresis yielded between about 0.8 and 8.9 billion PBMCs per donor. For each donor, CD4 naive and CD4 memory were each given three plates, CD8 naive was given two plates, and CD8 memory was given one plate. Blood TCR repertoires of several healthy adults were deeply sequenced to estimate repertoire size and the extent of clonotype sharing between individuals. To increase sequencing depth and limit assay-specific biases, different laboratories used diverse techniques to prepare libraries and sequence TCR repertoires.

The trim is 6 bases for V and 3 bases for J, with a gap of 12 bases between the germline ends. Taken from cysteine to phenylalanine, the CDR3 has 13 residues. Of the read, only the CDR3 DNA is kept; its 39 bases are in frame from base 1. As encoded in the germline V gene (reference sequence), CDR1 is MNHNY while CDR2 is SVGAGI. Healthy HIV-negative adults with no recently reported acute infections or vaccinations were included as donors. Every donor was a Caucasian adult residing in Nashville, Tennessee, USA. CD8 memory samples consisted of magnetically selected CD45RO+ cells combined with CCR7-negative CD45RA+ effector memory (TemRA) cells. After blood collection by leukapheresis, PBMCs were isolated using Ficoll-Histopaque density gradient centrifugation and then cryopreserved in the vapor phase of liquid nitrogen. Purity and quantity of every magnetically sorted T cell population were checked by analytical flow cytometry. Genomic DNA was isolated from every sorted fraction and measured by UV absorbance on a Nanodrop 2000c.

TCR CDR3 regions were amplified from genomic DNA by multiplex PCR using the deep immunoSEQ assay. For each cell subset, the extracted genomic DNA was distributed evenly across all wells of several immunoSEQ 96-well plates, and each plate served as one replicate. Each replicate PCR for sorted subsets received around 0.2 ug genomic DNA, equal to tens of thousands of T cell genomes. Purified libraries were quantified with a Qubit 3.0 fluorometer, sized on a Bioanalyzer 2100, and re-quantified with the KAPA Library Quantification kit. A separate single-read 150-cycle Illumina NextSeq 550 flow cell was used to sequence each immunoSEQ 96-well plate. As for the original processing: Because only junctional sequences without quality scores were contained in the immunoSEQ output, filtering matching that applied to full-length reads could not be performed. Sequences were annotated with PyIR, a Python wrapper for IgBLAST v1.9, and V/J genes and CDR3 were assigned using IMGT germline references. Any read was removed if the V/J assignment was weak (E-value above 1e-6), the CDR3 was missing, or the read contained stop codons, out-of-frame junctions, or ambiguous translated residues. V3J clonotypes were defined as sequences sharing an identical inferred V gene, J gene, and CDR3 amino acid sequence. Percentage overlap between repertoires was computed as shared unique clonotypes divided by the size of the smaller repertoire. Three approaches were used to assess repertoire richness: RTK rarefaction, the Chao1 estimator, and Recon v2.1 estimates of unobserved clonotypes. Generation probabilities for all TCRbeta clonotypes obtained by the gDNA method from a few donors were computed using OLGA. The table comes from immuneACCESS by way of TCRdb, which keeps in-frame sequences with V and J called. Part of the clones is missing from these tables; in studies checked, under half for an unresolved V gene and the rest for unknown reasons. That table furnishes V, J and clone size, whereas the DNA furnished D and trimming. The sample table holds about 380,000 clones, of which about 96% were seen once. The leading ten clones occupy more than 0.3% of the sample.

Study-wide conclusions, independent of this receptor: Compared with non-shared clonotypes, clonotypes shared by all four sorted-subset donors had higher generation probabilities. When a handful of donors were compared, the shared fraction of clonotypes was around 5.1% for naive CD4, less than 4% for naive CD8, more than 2% for memory CD4, and less than 0.45% for memory CD8. The genetic and exposure-history diversity represented was limited by the small number of donors. Based on pairwise subsampling, the degree of clonotype sharing among donors was expected to be affected by sequencing depth. Estimated clonotype richness was generally larger for naive than for memory subsets. Even with the large sequencing depth, rarefaction of the sorted-subset datasets indicated that sequencing was incomplete. Sampling was restricted to blood, and TCR repertoires in tissues likely differ from the TCR repertoires found in blood.

As for this clone: What this receptor recognizes is not known. The input lacks base qualities; no much larger clone sits a single base away.

The clonotype comes from a man aged 25 to 40 in good health. The sample was memory CD8+ T cells sorted from blood. Per the publication, the cell subset or site label means: CD45RO+ cells pooled with CCR7-negative TemRA cells. The chain is made from TRBV6-6 and TRBJ2-7; the D gene is possibly TRBD1, with 5 bases matching. The sequenced DNA is TGTGCCAGCAGCCTGGACACTCACTACGAGCAGTACTTC. The resulting protein is CASSLDTHYEQYF.